Each of the 5 T cell receptor beta chains below was sequenced from the same sample in a study of blood T cell repertoires in COVID-19. TCRdb's table, derived via immunoSEQ multiplex PCR, lists solely in-frame clones and lacks some. Of approximately 70,000 clones listed, 91% are singletons. The sample taken for sequencing was peripheral blood. These receptors were taken from a man aged 45-65 years with COVID-19, enrolled during active disease.

The chain carries TRBV5-1 and TRBJ2-2; 11 bases map to TRBD2. The CDR3 runs to 15 residues. Per the germline V gene, CDR1 is SGHRS and CDR2 is YFSETQ. Losses at the gene ends were 4 bases for V and 6 bases for J; bases not matched to a gene: 5. This chain's CDR3 is CASSRTSGFAGELFF. CDR3 nucleotides: TGCGCCAGCAGCCGGACTAGCGGGTTTGCCGGGGAGCTGTTTTTT.

The rearrangement uses TRBV5-6 and TRBJ2-3; 8 nucleotides line up with TRBD2. Germline V gives CDR1 SGHDT, CDR2 YYEEEE. V gave up 2 bases and J gave up 1 base; unmatched junction bases: 6. This CDR3 is 16 amino acids long. Here the CDR3 reads CASSFNSGTRTDTQYF. CDR3 in DNA: TGTGCCAGCAGCTTTAATAGCGGGACACGCACAGATACGCAGTATTTT.

The chain recombines TRBV5-1 with TRBJ2-1, with 7 bases that match TRBD1. The germline V gene encodes CDR1 SGHRS and CDR2 YFSETQ. J gave up 7 bases and V 7 bases, and 8 bases lay outside the gene matches. CDR3 length: 13 residues. CDR3 nucleotides: TGCGCCAGCTTCAGACAGGGCGGAAATGAGCAGTTCTTC. It yields the protein CASFRQGGNEQFF. The full variable domain, its missing parts supplied by reference TRBV5-1 and TRBJ2-1, is KAGVTQTPRYLIKTRGQQVTLSCSPISGHRSVSWYQQTPGQGLQFLFEYFSETQRNKGNFPGRFSGRQFSNSRSEMNVSTLELGDSALYLCASFRQGGNEQFFGPGTRLTVL.

J is TRBJ2-5 and V is TRBV7-2; D uncertain. The germline gives CDR1 SGHTA, CDR2 FQGNSA. The CDR3 sequence is 13 residues long. Trimming took off 7 bases at V and 3 bases at J, with 12 bases between the two ends. The CDR3 sequence: CASKEYVKETQYF. CDR3 coding DNA: TGTGCCAGCAAGGAGTATGTAAAAGAGACCCAGTACTTC.

The chain links TRBV2 to TRBJ1-5; no clear D. The germline CDR1 and CDR2 sequences are SNHLY and FYNNEI. The CDR3 has 15 amino acids. The V and J ends lost 6 bases and 2 bases respectively, with 14 bases between them. CDR3 protein: CASREGDFGNQPQHF. The CDR3 coding sequence is TGTGCCAGCAGGGAGGGCGATTTCGGCAATCAGCCCCAGCATTTT.